This T cell receptor (beta chain) came from a study of blood T cell repertoires in COVID-19. For the study at large: The origin of the acute and convalescent COVID-19 samples was the United States, Italy and Spain. PBMCs, B-cell-depleted T cells, or T cells provided the cDNA or gDNA that made up the material.

Authors' methods: Amplified reference gene primers provided the basis for estimating nucleated cell counts. Sequencing was performed with immunoSEQ multiplex PCR; in TCRdb, only in-frame clones are kept and a portion is missing. V, J and clone size reflect that table, while D and trimming were determined from the DNA. The sample lists about 100,000 clones, 80% to 90% occurring once. The CDR3 contains 13 residues. CDR1 LGHNA and CDR2 YNFKEQ come from the germline V gene. To note about this clone: A junction boundary mismatches the germline segment, possibly from a read error.

V and J are TRBV4-2 and TRBJ1-4; a possible D gene is TRBD1 (6 bases). Sample: peripheral blood. This TCR came from a human donor in a cohort sampled during active COVID-19. The CDR3 nucleotides read TGTGCCAGCAGCATTAAAATGGGGGGGCCGGTCGGTTTT. Translating gives CASSIKMGGPVGF.